A selection of T cell receptor beta chains follows, all from one sample in a study of T cell responses to AZD1222 COVID-19 vaccine. Libraries were prepared by immunoSEQ multiplex PCR; TCRdb keeps only in-frame clonotypes and omits some of them. The repertoire holds 95,000 to 110,000 clones, over 90% seen once, with approximately 5% in the top ten. Sequencing was performed on peripheral blood, taken on day 0 of AZD1222 vaccination. These receptor sequences come from an adult in good health. Each CDR3 is given with its conserved first and last residue. A D gene is named only where the DNA matches it firmly. For some rows the clone size is stated as once, few or many, or as a class when expanded; others skip it.

d_call	v_call	j_call	clone_size	cdr3_nt	cdr3_aa
TRBD2	TRBV28	TRBJ2-2	.	TGTGCCAGCAGTTGGACTAGCGGGCAATTCGCGGAGCTGTTTTTT	CASSWTSGQFAELFF
.	TRBV21-1	TRBJ2-1	.	TGTGCCAGCAGCAGTCCGGGACGGCAAACGAGCTCCTACAATGAGCAGTTCTTC	CASSSPGRQTSSYNEQFF
.	TRBV28	TRBJ2-3	.	TGTGCCAGCACTTCCACCTCCCCAAATACGCAGTATTTT	CASTSTSPNTQYF
.	TRBV5-1	TRBJ1-5	many	TGCGCCAGCAGCCTGGAGGACAGCCGGAATCAGCCCCAGCATTTT	CASSLEDSRNQPQHF
TRBD1	TRBV27	TRBJ2-3	.	TGTGCCAGCAGTCCGTGGACAGGGATTGAGGGAGATACGCAGTATTTT	CASSPWTGIEGDTQYF
TRBD2	TRBV7-9	TRBJ2-3	.	TGTGCCAGCAGCTTTACTAGCGGGACCACAGATACGCAGTATTTT	CASSFTSGTTDTQYF
.	TRBV27	TRBJ2-7	.	TGTGCCAGCAGTTTAGCCCGGGGCGGCGAGCAGTACTTC	CASSLARGGEQYF
.	TRBV7-9	TRBJ2-2	.	TGTGCCAGCAGCTTTACAGGGATCACCGGGGAGCTGTTTTTT	CASSFTGITGELFF
.	TRBV10-3	TRBJ2-2	.	TGTGCCATCAGTGATGAAGGGAACGGGGAGCTGTTTTTT	CAISDEGNGELFF
.	TRBV6-5	TRBJ1-6	.	TGTGCCAGCAGTTATCGGGGGATAGGGAATTCACCCCTCCACTTT	CASSYRGIGNSPLHF
.	TRBV6-5	TRBJ2-7	.	TGTGCCAGCAGTCCCATTGTCCCCGGAGGCTACGAGCAGTACTTC	CASSPIVPGGYEQYF
TRBD2	TRBV2	TRBJ2-1	once	TGTGCCAGCACCCTTCACCGCGGGAGAAGGGACAATGAGCAGTTCTTC	CASTLHRGRRDNEQFF
TRBD2	TRBV3-1/TRBV3-2	TRBJ2-7	once	TGTGCCAGCAGCCAAGCGGGAGGGCTCGGCGAGCAGTACTTC	CASSQAGGLGEQYF
.	TRBV3-1/TRBV3-2	TRBJ1-2	.	TGTGCCAGCAGCCAAGAAGGGGGATGGTACTATGGCTACACCTTC	CASSQEGGWYYGYTF
.	TRBV7-9	TRBJ1-3	.	TGTGCCAGCAGCCCCAGATTCTCTGGAAACACCATATATTTT	CASSPRFSGNTIYF
.	TRBV5-1	TRBJ2-6	.	TGCGCCAGCAGCTTGGCAGGGACCGGGGCCAACGTCCTGACTTTC	CASSLAGTGANVLTF
.	TRBV6-2/TRBV6-3	TRBJ1-2	.	TGTGCCAGCAGTTTACGGACGATCTTCTATGGCTACACCTTC	CASSLRTIFYGYTF
.	TRBV15	TRBJ1-5	.	TGTGCCACCAGCTCAGAAGGGATCCGATATATCAATCAGCCCCAGCATTTT	CATSSEGIRYINQPQHF
TRBD2	TRBV7-8	TRBJ2-5	.	TGTGCCAGCAGCTCCGTAGCGGGCGGGGAGACCCAGTACTTC	CASSSVAGGETQYF
.	TRBV6-5	TRBJ2-7	.	TGTGCCAGCGACCGACGGCGGGATCATGGTGAGCAGTACTTC	CASDRRRDHGEQYF
.	TRBV30	TRBJ1-2	.	TGTGCCTGGAGTTATTTGGGCGGGGACCCGTGGTATGGCTACACCTTC	CAWSYLGGDPWYGYTF
.	TRBV5-6	TRBJ2-7	.	TGTGCCAGCAGCTGGGGGGCGGGCGGGAGCTACTACGAGCAGTACTTC	CASSWGAGGSYYEQYF
.	TRBV11-3	TRBJ1-1	once	TGTGCCAGCAGCTTGGACAAGACGGGACACTTGAACACTGAAGCTTTCTTT	CASSLDKTGHLNTEAFF
TRBD1	TRBV7-8	TRBJ2-5	.	TGTGCCAGCAGTCAAAGACAGGGACAAGAGACCCAGTACTTC	CASSQRQGQETQYF
.	TRBV24-1	TRBJ2-3	.	TGTGCCACCAGTGACCTTAGGGACAGCACAGATACGCAGTATTTT	CATSDLRDSTDTQYF
.	TRBV10-3	TRBJ2-7	.	TGTGCCATCAGTGAGTCCCTGAAAGGGGATTCCTACGAGCAGTACTTC	CAISESLKGDSYEQYF
.	TRBV28	TRBJ1-5	.	TGTGCCAGCAGGATCTCAGGGGAGGTTATAGGCAATCAGCCCCAGCATTTT	CASRISGEVIGNQPQHF
.	TRBV6-1	TRBJ2-7	.	TGTGCCAGCAGTGAAGCCGGCTACGAGCAGTACTTC	CASSEAGYEQYF
.	TRBV7-8	TRBJ2-7	.	TGTGCCAGCACCCCCTTTGTTGCGGGGCTCTACGAGCAGTACTTC	CASTPFVAGLYEQYF
TRBD2	TRBV11-2	TRBJ2-7	.	TGTGCCAGCAGCTTTCCGTTCCGCGGGAGGGGAAGGTACGAGCAGTACTTC	CASSFPFRGRGRYEQYF
.	TRBV6-2/TRBV6-3	TRBJ1-4	.	TGTGCCAGCAGCCACGGGGGAAGAGCAACTAATGAAAAACTGTTTTTT	CASSHGGRATNEKLFF